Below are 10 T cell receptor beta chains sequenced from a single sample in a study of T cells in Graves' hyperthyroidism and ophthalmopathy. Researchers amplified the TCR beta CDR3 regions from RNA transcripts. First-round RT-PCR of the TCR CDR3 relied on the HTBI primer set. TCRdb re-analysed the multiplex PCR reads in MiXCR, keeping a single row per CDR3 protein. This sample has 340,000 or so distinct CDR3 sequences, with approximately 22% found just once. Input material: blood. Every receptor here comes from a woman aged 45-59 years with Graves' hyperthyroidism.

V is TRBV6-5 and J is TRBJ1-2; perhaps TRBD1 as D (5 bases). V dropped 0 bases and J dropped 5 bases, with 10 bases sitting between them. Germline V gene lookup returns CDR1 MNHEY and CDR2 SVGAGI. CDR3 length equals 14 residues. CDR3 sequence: CASSYSGGPYGYTF. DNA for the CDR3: TGTGCCAGCAGTTACTCGGGGGGACCGTATGGCTACACCTTC.

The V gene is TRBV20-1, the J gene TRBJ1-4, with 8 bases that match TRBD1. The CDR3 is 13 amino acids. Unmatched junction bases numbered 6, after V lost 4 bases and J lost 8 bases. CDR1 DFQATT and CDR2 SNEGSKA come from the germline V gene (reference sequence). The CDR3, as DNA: TGCAGTGCTATAAAACAGGGGGAAGAAAAACTGTTTTTT. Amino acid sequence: CSAIKQGEEKLFF.

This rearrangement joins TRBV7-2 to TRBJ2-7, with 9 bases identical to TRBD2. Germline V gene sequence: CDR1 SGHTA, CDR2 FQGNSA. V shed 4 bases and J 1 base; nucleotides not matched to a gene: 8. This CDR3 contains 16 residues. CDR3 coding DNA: TGTGCCAGCAGCTCTGGCCCAGCGGGAGGATCCTACGAGCAGTACTTC. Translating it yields CASSSGPAGGSYEQYF. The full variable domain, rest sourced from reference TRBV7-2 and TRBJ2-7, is GAGVSQSPSNKVTEKGKDVELRCDPISGHTALYWYRQSLGQGLEFLIYFQGNSAPDKSGLPSDRFSAERTGGSVSTLTIQRTQQEDSAVYLCASSSGPAGGSYEQYFGPGTRLTVT.

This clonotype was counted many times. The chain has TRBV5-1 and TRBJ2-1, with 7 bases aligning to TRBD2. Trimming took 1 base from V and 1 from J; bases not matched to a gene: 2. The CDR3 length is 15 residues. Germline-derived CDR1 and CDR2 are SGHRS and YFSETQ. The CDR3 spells CASSLTSASYNEQFF. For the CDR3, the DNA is TGCGCCAGCAGCTTGACTAGCGCGTCCTACAATGAGCAGTTCTTC.

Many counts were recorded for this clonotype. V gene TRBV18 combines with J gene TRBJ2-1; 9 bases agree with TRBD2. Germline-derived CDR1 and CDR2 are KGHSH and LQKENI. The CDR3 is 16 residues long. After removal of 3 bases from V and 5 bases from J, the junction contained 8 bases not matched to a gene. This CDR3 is CASSPRGGRGDNEQFF. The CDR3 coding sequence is TGTGCCAGCTCACCGAGGGGCGGGAGGGGAGACAATGAGCAGTTCTTC.

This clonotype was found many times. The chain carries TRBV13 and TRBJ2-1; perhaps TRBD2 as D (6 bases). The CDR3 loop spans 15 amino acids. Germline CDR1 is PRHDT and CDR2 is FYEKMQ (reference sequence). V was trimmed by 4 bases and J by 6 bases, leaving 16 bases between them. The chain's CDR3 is CASSSHLAFSNEQFF. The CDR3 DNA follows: TGTGCCAGCAGCTCCCACCTAGCGTTCAGCAATGAGCAGTTCTTC.

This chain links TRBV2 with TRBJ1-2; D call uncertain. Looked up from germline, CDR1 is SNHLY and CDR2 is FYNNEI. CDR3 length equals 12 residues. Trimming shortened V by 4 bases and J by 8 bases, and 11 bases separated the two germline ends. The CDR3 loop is CASSGSTSGYTF. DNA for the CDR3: TGTGCCAGCAGTGGGTCGACGTCCGGCTACACCTTC.

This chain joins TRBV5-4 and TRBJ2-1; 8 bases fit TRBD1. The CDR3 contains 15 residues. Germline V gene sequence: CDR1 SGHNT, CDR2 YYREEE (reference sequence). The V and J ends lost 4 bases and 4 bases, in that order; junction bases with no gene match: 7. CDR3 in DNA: TGTGCCAGCAGCCCGGAGCACAGGGGGTACAATGAGCAGTTCTTC. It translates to CASSPEHRGYNEQFF.

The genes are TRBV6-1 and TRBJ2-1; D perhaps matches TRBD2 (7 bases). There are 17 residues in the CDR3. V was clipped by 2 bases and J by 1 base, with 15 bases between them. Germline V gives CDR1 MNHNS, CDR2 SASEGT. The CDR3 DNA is TGTGCCAGCAGTGAATGGGGGGGGACACTATCCTACAATGAGCAGTTCTTC. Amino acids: CASSEWGGTLSYNEQFF.

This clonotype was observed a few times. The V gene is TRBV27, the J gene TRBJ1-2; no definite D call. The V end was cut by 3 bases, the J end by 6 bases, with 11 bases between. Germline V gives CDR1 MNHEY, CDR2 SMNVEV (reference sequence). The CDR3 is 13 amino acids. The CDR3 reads CASSFRTFNGYTF. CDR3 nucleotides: TGTGCCAGCAGTTTTCGGACTTTTAATGGCTACACCTTC.